Presented here are 14 T cell receptor beta chains from one specimen sequenced in a study of Ad26.COV2.S vaccination and SARS-CoV-2 variants. Treatment noted: roughly 20 received Ad26.COV2.S at low or high dose, single or two shots; 5 received placebo; per-sample allocation not given. The samples date from day 63 after the first vaccine or placebo injection. Data came from immunoSEQ multiplex PCR; TCRdb stores just in-frame clones and leaves some out. This sample carries about 320,000 clones, around four fifths of them seen once, and the ten largest clones take around 2%. Sequencing was performed on peripheral blood, taken in a trial of Ad26.COV2.S vaccine versus placebo. The receptors shown here come from a person between 18 and 59 years old who received the Ad26.COV2.S COVID-19 vaccine or a placebo.

V gene TRBV7-6 combines with J gene TRBJ1-4; D remains unclear. The V gene's germline CDR1 is SGHVS and CDR2 FNYEAQ. The CDR3 has 13 residues. The V gene lost 3 bases and the J gene lost 7 bases, with 9 bases spanning the gap. The CDR3 coding sequence is TGTGCCAGCAGCTTCAGAAGGGTTGAAAAACTGTTTTTT. It specifies CASSFRRVEKLFF.

Worth noting for this clone: A read error is possible here, since a much larger clone lies one base away. This rearrangement joins TRBV5-1 to TRBJ1-2; 10 nucleotides line up with TRBD1. V was pared by 4 bases and J by 6 bases, with 3 bases of the junction left unmatched. The CDR3 loop spans 13 amino acids. CDR1 and CDR2 from the germline V gene are SGHRS and YFSETQ. Written as DNA, the CDR3 is TGCGCCAGCAGCCCCGGGACAGGGGATGGCTACACCTTC. It encodes CASSPGTGDGYTF.

The chain couples TRBV4-2 to TRBJ1-3, with D possibly being TRBD1 (6 bases). The germline CDR1 and CDR2 sequences are LGHNA and YNFKEQ. The length of the CDR3 is 16 residues. V lost 1 base, J lost 2 bases, and 12 bases lay in between. As DNA, the CDR3 is TGTGCCAGCAGCCAAGCCCCCCAGGGGACTGGAAACACCATATATTTT. Translation gives CASSQAPQGTGNTIYF.

The CDR3 nucleotides read TGTGCCAGCAGTTACGGCCCAGGGGGAGGAGAGACCCAGTACTTC. Encoded protein: CASSYGPGGGETQYF. This chain joins TRBV6-5 and TRBJ2-5, with a weak D call TRBD1 (7 bases). The germline gives CDR1 MNHEY, CDR2 SVGAGI. The CDR3 runs 15 residues. V was pared by 2 bases and J by 4 bases, with 14 bases between.

The chain employs TRBV2 and TRBJ2-5; D is ambiguous. CDR1 is SNHLY and CDR2 is FYNNEI in the germline V gene. Trimming pared 7 bases from V and 2 bases from J, leaving 11 bases between. This CDR3 region has 13 residues. The CDR3 protein is CASNYQGQETQYF. CDR3 in DNA: TGTGCCAGCAACTATCAAGGGCAAGAGACCCAGTACTTC.

J is TRBJ1-3 and V is TRBV18; a weak D match, TRBD1 (5 bases). The V gene lost 2 bases and the J gene lost 5 bases, with 10 bases spanning the gap. The CDR3 spans 14 residues. CDR1 and CDR2 (germline): KGHSH, LQKENI. CDR3 amino acids: CASSPSQDRNTIYF. The CDR3 DNA follows: TGTGCCAGCTCACCATCACAGGATAGAAACACCATATATTTT.

This chain links TRBV6-4 with TRBJ1-6; D is undetermined. CDR1 MRHNA and CDR2 SNTAGT come from the germline V gene. This CDR3 is built from 14 residues. Between the trimmed V and J ends, which lost 6 bases and 2 bases, there was a span of 8 bases. CDR3 in DNA: TGTGCCAGCAGCCCCGGGGCCTATAATTCACCCCTCCACTTT. Its translation is CASSPGAYNSPLHF.

This rearrangement joins TRBV2 to TRBJ1-2; 8 nucleotides align to TRBD1. From germline, CDR1 is SNHLY and CDR2 FYNNEI. The length of the CDR3 is 15 residues. V lost 5 bases to trimming and J lost 4 bases; unmatched junction nucleotides: 9. CDR3 sequence: CASSNGQGKSYGYTF. In DNA, the CDR3 is TGTGCCAGCAGTAATGGACAGGGCAAAAGCTATGGCTACACCTTC.

This clone was detected only once. The V gene is TRBV7-2, the J gene TRBJ2-4; the D is unclear. Germline V gives CDR1 SGHTA, CDR2 FQGNSA. The length of the CDR3 is 14 residues. V dropped 0 bases and J dropped 0 bases, with 3 bases sitting between them. CDR3 DNA: TGTGCCAGCAGCTTAGCCCTAGCCAAAAACATTCAGTACTTC. Protein sequence: CASSLALAKNIQYF. Full variable domain (remainder filled in from reference TRBV7-2 and TRBJ2-4): GAGVSQSPSNKVTEKGKDVELRCDPISGHTALYWYRQSLGQGLEFLIYFQGNSAPDKSGLPSDRFSAERTGGSVSTLTIQRTQQEDSAVYLCASSLALAKNIQYFGAGTRLSVL.

Remarks on this clone: It is unclear where the CDR3 begins or ends on the DNA, so no DNA is shown, and the CDR3 is as TCRdb lists it. V is TRBV12-1 and J is TRBJ2-7; whether TRBD1, the table's D call, matches the DNA was not checked. TRBV12-1 is classified as a pseudogene. The CDR3 has 16 residues if both end residues are counted. CDR3 protein: CASSFGRGAGSYEQYF.

The chain recombines TRBV3-1 (or the pseudogene TRBV3-2) with TRBJ1-1; D not certain. The CDR3 runs 17 residues. Germline V gives CDR1 LGHDT, CDR2 YNNKEL (reference sequence). V was trimmed by 8 bases and J by 4 bases, leaving 26 bases between them. The DNA of the CDR3 is TGTGCCAGCCGCAAAAGCGCCCGCGGGCGGGTAGGCACTGAAGCTTTCTTT. Amino acid sequence: CASRKSARGRVGTEAFF.

The genes are TRBV6-5 and TRBJ1-2; D unclear. The V gene lost 6 bases and the J gene lost 1 base, with 9 bases spanning the gap. CDR1 is MNHEY and CDR2 is SVGAGI in the germline V gene. The CDR3 covers 13 residues. Here the CDR3 DNA reads TGTGCCAGCAGGCTGGACTATAACTATGGCTACACCTTC. Translated, it gives CASRLDYNYGYTF.

This clone was seen once. The chain carries TRBV6-2 or TRBV6-3 and TRBJ1-2, with a weak D call TRBD1 (6 bases). CDR1 and CDR2 from the germline V gene are MNHEY and SVGEGT. The CDR3 totals 13 residues. V dropped 5 bases and J dropped 4 bases, with 11 bases sitting between them. The CDR3, as DNA: TGTGCCAGCAGTGACGACAGGTTCTATGGCTACACCTTC. Its translation: CASSDDRFYGYTF.

The CDR3 DNA follows: TGTGCCAGCAGCCAAGATCCTGCTGCGGGGGGGCTAACCCAGTACTTC. This translates into CASSQDPAAGGLTQYF. The chain carries TRBV3-1 (or the pseudogene TRBV3-2) and TRBJ2-5, with TRBD2 matching 9 bases. J gave up 8 bases and V 0 bases, and 10 bases lay outside the gene matches. The CDR3 totals 16 residues. The V gene's germline CDR1 is LGHDT and CDR2 YNNKEL (reference sequence).